The 13 T cell receptor beta chains in this list originate from one sample, sequenced in a study of blood T cell repertoires in COVID-19 (dated by TCRdb to 2018 to 2021). The library was produced with the immunoSEQ multiplex PCR assay. TCRdb mirrors the immuneACCESS table, restricted to in-frame sequences. Some clones are absent from its copies; in checked studies, under half trace to an unresolved V gene, and the reason for the others is unknown. The sample table shows some 290,000 clones, and 90% are seen once. Roughly 2.8% of the sample goes to the ten largest clones. Input material: peripheral blood. The receptors were sampled from a woman between 25 and 40 years old with COVID-19, enrolled during active disease.

The gene calls are TRBV7-8 and TRBJ2-1, with D maybe TRBD1 (5 bases). Germline CDR1 SGHVS, CDR2 FQNEAQ. V was cut by 5 bases and J by 6 bases, with 17 bases left in between. The CDR3 runs to 15 residues. The CDR3 DNA is TGTGCCAGCAGCCCGCCGTCAAGGGGATCCAATGAGCAGTTCTTC. Translating gives CASSPPSRGSNEQFF.

The chain couples TRBV3-1 (or the pseudogene TRBV3-2) to TRBJ2-1; a weak D match, TRBD2 (6 bases). This CDR3 spans 15 amino acids. Per the germline V gene, CDR1 is LGHDT and CDR2 is YNNKEL (reference sequence). V was shortened by 7 bases and J by 2 bases, with 15 bases between the two germline ends. CDR3 sequence reads: CASTRSGTAYNEQFF. The CDR3 coding sequence is TGTGCCAGCACCAGATCCGGGACTGCCTACAATGAGCAGTTCTTC.

The J gene is TRBJ2-1, the V gene TRBV10-3; 10 bases agree with TRBD2. Germline loops: CDR1 ENHRY, CDR2 SYGVKD. Unmatched junction bases numbered 3, after V lost 3 bases and J lost 7 bases. The CDR3 runs to 14 residues. For the CDR3, the DNA is TGTGCCATCAGTGACTCTAGCGGGAGTAATGAGCAGTTCTTC. Translated: CAISDSSGSNEQFF.

The V and J genes are TRBV29-1 and TRBJ1-1; 8 bases align to TRBD1. Germline assignment: CDR1 SQVTM and CDR2 ANQGSEA. V lost 0 bases, J lost 6 bases, and 6 bases stayed unmatched. The CDR3 covers 14 residues. CDR3 in DNA: TGCAGCGTTGAAGACAGGGGGCGCGTGTCTGAAGCTTTCTTT. Its translation is CSVEDRGRVSEAFF. The complete variable domain, with remaining parts taken from reference TRBV29-1 and TRBJ1-1, reads SAVISQKPSRDICQRGTSLTIQCQVDSQVTMMFWYRQQPGQSLTLIATANQGSEATYESGFVIDKFPISRPNLTFSTLTVSNMSPEDSSIYLCSVEDRGRVSEAFFGQGTRLTVV.

The chain carries TRBV11-2 and TRBJ2-5, with a tentative D call TRBD1 (5 bases). V lost 3 bases and J lost 2, with 10 bases in between. The length of the CDR3 is 14 residues. Germline V gene data show CDR1 as SGHAT and CDR2 as FQNNGV. The CDR3 nucleotides are TGTGCCAGCAGCTTGACAGCACCACAAGAGACCCAGTACTTC. Protein product: CASSLTAPQETQYF.

This clone was recorded a few times. The V call is TRBV19, the J call TRBJ1-5, with unresolved D. The CDR3 covers 14 residues. Deletions cut 5 bases from V and 6 bases from J, with 14 bases between. The V gene's germline CDR1 is LNHDA and CDR2 SQIVND (reference sequence). In DNA form, the CDR3 reads TGTGCCAGTAGTGGATTGGGAGGAGGTCAGCCCCAGCATTTT. This translates into CASSGLGGGQPQHF.

The gene calls are TRBV9 and TRBJ1-6; 7 bases line up with TRBD1. Germline CDR1 is SGDLS and CDR2 is YYNGEE. The CDR3 extends over 14 amino acids. V was clipped by 4 bases and J by 9 bases; unmatched bases: 7. The CDR3 DNA follows: TGTGCCAGCAGCCCCGGGACAGCATCTTCACCCCTCCACTTT. This codes for CASSPGTASSPLHF.

About this clone itself: This sample also contains other DNA sequences that code for the same CDR3. The J gene is TRBJ2-2, the V gene TRBV5-5; 7 nucleotides align to TRBD2. This CDR3 has 15 amino acids. V lost 3 bases, J lost 0 bases, and 2 bases stayed unmatched. The germline V gene has CDR1 SGHKS and CDR2 YYEKEE (reference sequence). CDR3: CASSSGGANTGELFF. CDR3 nucleotide sequence: TGTGCCAGCAGCTCTGGGGGGGCGAACACCGGGGAGCTGTTTTTT.

For the CDR3, the DNA is TGTGCCAGCAGTTGGGCCGGCCAGGGGCAGTACTTC. It translates to CASSWAGQGQYF. The chain couples TRBV2 to TRBJ2-7, with a tentative D call TRBD1 (5 bases). The ends were cut back, 5 bases at V and 9 bases at J, with 14 bases in the middle. Germline V gene data show CDR1 as SNHLY and CDR2 as FYNNEI. This CDR3 contains 12 residues.

V gene TRBV6-5 combines with J gene TRBJ2-7; 9 bases align to TRBD2. Germline V gene data show CDR1 as MNHEY and CDR2 as SVGAGI. The CDR3 extends over 15 amino acids. V lost 6 bases to trimming and J lost 3 bases; unmatched junction nucleotides: 9. The CDR3 sequence: CASSAGTSRNYEQYF. CDR3 bases: TGTGCCAGCAGCGCAGGGACTAGCAGAAACTACGAGCAGTACTTC.

The chain joins TRBV11-2 to TRBJ2-7, with TRBD2 matching over 7 bases. CDR1 SGHAT and CDR2 FQNNGV come from the germline V gene. After removal of 2 bases from V and 2 bases from J, the junction contained 9 bases not matched to a gene. The CDR3 covers 16 residues. CDR3 DNA: TGTGCCAGCAGCTTACGCCGGGACTACTCTCCCTACGAGCAGTACTTC. Amino acids: CASSLRRDYSPYEQYF.

This rearrangement joins TRBV10-1 to TRBJ1-3; possible D gene TRBD1, 6 bases. CDR3 size: 13 residues. The V gene's germline CDR1 is WNHNN and CDR2 SYGVQD (reference sequence). Trimming removed 5 bases at V and 2 bases at J, with 7 bases between. This CDR3 reads CASSRTAGNTIYF. In nucleotides, the CDR3 is TGCGCCAGCAGTAGGACAGCTGGAAACACCATATATTTT.

This clone was found once. The same CDR3 arises from other DNA sequences in this sample as well. In DNA, the CDR3 is TGTGCCAGCAGTGAAGCTGGGCGGAACACTGAAGCTTTCTTT. This gives the protein CASSEAGRNTEAFF. V and J are TRBV2 and TRBJ1-1; D gene unclear. Per the germline V gene, CDR1 is SNHLY and CDR2 is FYNNEI. The ends were cut back, 0 bases at V and 1 base at J, with 6 bases in the middle. CDR3 length: 14 residues.